A single sample is the source of the 26 T cell receptor beta chains below, sequenced in a study of blood T cell repertoires in COVID-19. The table came from immunoSEQ multiplex PCR; TCRdb's copy has only in-frame clones and leaves some out. This sample has tens of thousands of clones; around nine tenths occur once, and the top ten carry around 5.2%. Sequencing was done on a sample of peripheral blood. The receptors shown here come from a man in his 60s with COVID-19, enrolled during active disease.

V gene TRBV19 combines with J gene TRBJ2-6; 7 positions agree with TRBD2. From germline, CDR1 is LNHDA and CDR2 SQIVND (reference sequence). V lost 0 bases, J lost 2 bases, and 4 bases stayed unmatched. This CDR3 has 17 residues. Here the CDR3 reads CASSIDLGGAGANVLTF. The CDR3 DNA is TGTGCCAGTAGTATAGACCTGGGGGGGGCTGGGGCCAACGTCCTGACTTTC.

A single count supports this clone. V is TRBV7-9 and J is TRBJ2-7, with no clear D. Germline CDR1 SEHNR, CDR2 FQNEAQ (reference sequence). Trimming left V 0 bases short and J 3 bases short, with 9 bases between. The CDR3 spans 14 residues. The CDR3 is CASSLAGTRYEQYF. The DNA of the CDR3 is TGTGCCAGCAGCTTAGCGGGCACCCGCTACGAGCAGTACTTC.

The chain joins TRBV15 to TRBJ1-5, with D perhaps TRBD1 (5 bases). CDR3 length: 16 residues. The V gene lost 1 base and the J gene lost 6 bases, with 16 bases spanning the gap. Germline V gene sequence: CDR1 LNHNV, CDR2 YYDKDF (reference sequence). The DNA of the CDR3 is TGTGCCACCAGCAGAGTTGTGGCAGGGATGAGTCAGCCCCAGCATTTT. Translating gives CATSRVVAGMSQPQHF.

This sequence joins TRBV28 and TRBJ2-1, with 14 bases matching TRBD2. This CDR3 comprises 17 residues. Germline V gene lookup returns CDR1 MDHEN and CDR2 SYDVKM. The trim removed 2 bases at V and 8 bases at J, leaving 8 bases unmatched. The CDR3 DNA is TGTGCCAGCAGTTTACCGGGACTAGCGGGAGAGCGTGATGAGCAGTTCTTC. This gives the protein CASSLPGLAGERDEQFF.

This clone was seen a few times. The chain employs TRBV12-3 or TRBV12-4 and TRBJ2-4; possible D gene TRBD1, 6 bases. The V end was cut by 6 bases, the J end by 16 bases, with 22 bases between. The CDR3 length is 13 residues. DNA for the CDR3: TGTGCCAGCAGCCATCGCTCGGACAGTGGGGGTTACTTC. Translation gives CASSHRSDSGGYF.

The chain has TRBV4-2 and TRBJ1-5; no firm D call. Trimming cost V 0 bases and J 1 base, with 7 bases left between them. This CDR3 region has 15 residues. Germline V gene sequence: CDR1 LGHNA, CDR2 YNFKEQ. For the CDR3, the DNA is TGTGCCAGCAGCCAAGAGAACTACAGCAATCAGCCCCAGCATTTT. Residues: CASSQENYSNQPQHF.

V gene TRBV7-3 combines with J gene TRBJ2-2; the D gene is possibly TRBD2 (5 bases). The CDR3 is 13 amino acids. Per the germline V gene, CDR1 is SGHTA and CDR2 is FQGTGA. Trimming left V 1 base short and J 7 bases short, with 7 bases between. The CDR3 region has the DNA TGTGCCAGCAGCTTAAACCGGGACGGGGAGCTGTTTTTT. Its protein product is CASSLNRDGELFF.

The genes are TRBV11-1 and TRBJ2-2, with 8 bases matching TRBD1. Germline lookup yields CDR1 SGHAT and CDR2 FQDESV (reference sequence). This CDR3 contains 15 residues. V was clipped by 5 bases and J by 2 bases; unmatched bases: 4. The DNA for the CDR3 is TGTGCCAGCAGCCCGGACAGGGTAAACACCGGGGAGCTGTTTTTT. It yields the protein CASSPDRVNTGELFF.

This chain uses TRBV30 with TRBJ1-2, with TRBD1 identical over 10 bases. The CDR3 covers 14 residues. The germline gives CDR1 GTSNPN, CDR2 SVGIG (reference sequence). With 0 bases clipped from V and 4 bases from J, the junction kept 2 bases outside the gene matches. The CDR3 here is CAWSVRTGGYGYTF. The CDR3 DNA is TGTGCCTGGAGTGTACGGACAGGGGGCTATGGCTACACCTTC.

V is TRBV30 and J is TRBJ2-7, with 10 bases aligning to TRBD1. J was trimmed by 2 bases and V by 3 bases; bases with no gene match: 10. Germline loops: CDR1 GTSNPN, CDR2 SVGIG (reference sequence). This CDR3 region has 16 residues. The CDR3 bases are TGTGCCTGGAGGGGAACCACGGGACAGGGGACCTACGAGCAGTACTTC. Its translation: CAWRGTTGQGTYEQYF.

This chain links TRBV19 with TRBJ1-4; no firm D call. Germline lookup yields CDR1 LNHDA and CDR2 SQIVND (reference sequence). The CDR3 totals 14 residues. V lost 5 bases, J lost 7 bases, and 14 bases lay in between. As DNA, the CDR3 is TGTGCCAGTAGTGTTTCCCCCGGGGTTGAAAAACTGTTTTTT. Translation gives CASSVSPGVEKLFF.

This chain uses TRBV18 with TRBJ1-1; 8 positions match TRBD1. Trimming took 2 bases from V and 1 from J; bases not matched to a gene: 6. Germline V gives CDR1 KGHSH, CDR2 LQKENI. The CDR3 spans 16 residues. The CDR3 protein is CASSPSGQGQNTEAFF. The CDR3 DNA is TGTGCCAGCTCACCATCCGGACAGGGACAGAACACTGAAGCTTTCTTT.

This clone was found once. V usage is TRBV4-2 and J usage is TRBJ2-2, with TRBD2 identical over 7 bases. With V trimmed by 0 bases and J by 1 base, 5 bases remained unmatched. The length of the CDR3 is 17 residues. Germline values: CDR1 LGHNA, CDR2 YNFKEQ. CDR3 amino acids: CASSQDISGLNTGELFF. The CDR3 nucleotides read TGTGCCAGCAGCCAAGATATTAGCGGGCTGAACACCGGGGAGCTGTTTTTT.

The chain carries TRBV4-2 and TRBJ2-5; TRBD2 matches 10 bases. Losses at the gene ends were 0 bases for V and 4 bases for J; bases not matched to a gene: 14. The CDR3 is 19 amino acids. Germline V gene sequence: CDR1 LGHNA, CDR2 YNFKEQ. The CDR3 bases are TGTGCCAGCAGCCAAGATAAAAAGCGGGCTAGCGGGAGACGAGAGACCCAGTACTTC. Protein product: CASSQDKKRASGRRETQYF.

V usage is TRBV20-1 and J usage is TRBJ1-2; TRBD1 is a possible D gene (5 bases). This CDR3 is built from 11 residues. Trimming cost V 4 bases and J 6 bases, with 9 bases left between them. From germline, CDR1 is DFQATT and CDR2 SNEGSKA (reference sequence). In DNA form, the CDR3 reads TGCAGTGCTATGGTAGGGGATGGCTACACCTTC. It codes for CSAMVGDGYTF.

The gene calls are TRBV6-6 and TRBJ2-7; D might be TRBD2 (7 bases). The CDR3 has 14 amino acids. Germline CDR1 and CDR2: MNHNY and SVGAGI (reference sequence). V was shortened by 6 bases and J by 5 bases, with 17 bases between the two germline ends. The CDR3 loop reads CASSQGGADHEQYF. The CDR3 DNA follows: TGTGCCAGCAGCCAAGGGGGGGCCGACCACGAGCAGTACTTC.

This clone appeared a few times. This rearrangement joins TRBV6-1 to TRBJ1-1, with D possibly matching TRBD1 (5 bases). The CDR3 totals 15 residues. From germline, CDR1 is MNHNS and CDR2 SASEGT. With 2 bases removed from V and 6 bases from J, the gap between germline ends came to 16 bases. The CDR3 spells CASSENSGSVAEAFF. The CDR3 DNA follows: TGTGCCAGCAGTGAAAATTCAGGGTCCGTGGCTGAAGCTTTCTTT.

The chain joins TRBV30 to TRBJ1-5; 9 bases are a match to TRBD1. Germline V gene lookup returns CDR1 GTSNPN and CDR2 SVGIG (reference sequence). With V trimmed by 1 base and J by 4 bases, 2 bases remained unmatched. This CDR3 has 14 residues. The CDR3 bases are TGTGCCTGGAGTGCCGACAGGGGGAATCAGCCCCAGCATTTT. Protein sequence: CAWSADRGNQPQHF.

The chain combines TRBV7-3 with TRBJ2-6; 10 bases align to TRBD2. Germline CDR1 SGHTA, CDR2 FQGTGA. CDR3 size: 19 residues. The junction had 6 bases not matched to a gene; V was cut back by 1 base and J by 0 bases. CDR3 sequence reads: CASSLRGLAGVSGANVLTF. In nucleotides, the CDR3 is TGTGCCAGCAGCTTAAGAGGTCTAGCGGGAGTCTCTGGGGCCAACGTCCTGACTTTC.

The chain couples TRBV7-5 to TRBJ2-5; whether TRBD1, the table's D call, matches the DNA was not checked. TRBV7-5 is a known pseudogene. The CDR3 contains 15 residues. The CDR3 DNA reads as TGTGTCAGAGGTCTAGAACAGGGGGTAAAAGAGACCCAGTACTTC. This translates into CVRGLEQGVKETQYF.

This clone was seen a handful of times. The V and J genes are TRBV4-1 and TRBJ1-6; D gene uncertain. V was cut by 5 bases and J by 6 bases, with 11 bases left in between. The germline gives CDR1 MGHRA, CDR2 YSYEKL. The CDR3 consists of 14 residues. The CDR3: CASSLVPLNSPLHF. CDR3 coding DNA: TGCGCCAGCAGCTTAGTCCCTCTTAATTCACCCCTCCACTTT.

The chain couples TRBV19 to TRBJ2-1, with 13 bases lining up with TRBD2. The CDR3 totals 16 residues. The germline gives CDR1 LNHDA, CDR2 SQIVND (reference sequence). V gave up 5 bases and J gave up 8 bases; unmatched junction bases: 9. The CDR3 loop reads CASSVGLAGDAHEQFF. The CDR3 DNA sequence: TGTGCCAGTAGTGTAGGACTAGCGGGAGATGCCCATGAGCAGTTCTTC.

This clone was detected only once. The J gene is TRBJ1-1, the V gene TRBV18; perhaps TRBD1 as D (6 bases). CDR1 and CDR2 from the germline V gene are KGHSH and LQKENI. This CDR3 is built from 15 residues. Trimming left V 2 bases short and J 4 bases short, with 14 bases between. The CDR3 sequence is CASSPRGGSGTEAFF. For the CDR3, the DNA is TGTGCCAGCTCACCAAGGGGGGGGTCTGGCACTGAAGCTTTCTTT.

This sequence joins TRBV7-9 and TRBJ2-2; 7 nucleotides align to TRBD1. Germline V gene sequence: CDR1 SEHNR, CDR2 FQNEAQ (reference sequence). The CDR3 has 15 residues. The V segment lost 5 bases and the J segment 1 base; nucleotides outside the gene matches: 4. CDR3 residues: CASSPRTGNTGELFF. The CDR3 DNA reads as TGTGCCAGCAGCCCCCGGACAGGGAACACCGGGGAGCTGTTTTTT.

The rearrangement joins TRBV5-1 to TRBJ2-2, with D perhaps matching TRBD1 (6 bases). The ends were cut back, 2 bases at V and 6 bases at J, with 14 bases in the middle. This CDR3 is 15 amino acids long. Germline values: CDR1 SGHRS, CDR2 YFSETQ. Here the CDR3 reads CASSFSARGPGELFF. Written as DNA, the CDR3 is TGCGCCAGCAGCTTCTCGGCCAGGGGCCCCGGGGAGCTGTTTTTT.

The V and J genes are TRBV30 and TRBJ1-3, with 10 bases fitting TRBD1. Germline CDR1 reads GTSNPN; CDR2 reads SVGIG (reference sequence). The CDR3 extends over 13 amino acids. V trimming: 7 bases; J trimming: 6 bases; junction bases outside the gene matches: 6. The CDR3: CAFPGTGENTIYF. CDR3 DNA: TGTGCCTTCCCGGGGACAGGGGAAAACACCATATATTTT.